Shown below are 29 T cell receptor beta chains from a single sample sequenced in a study of blood T cell repertoires in COVID-19. The assay was immunoSEQ multiplex PCR, and TCRdb's table has in-frame clones only and misses some. There are about 200,000 clones in the sample; over 75% occur only once, and roughly 11% lies in the top ten. The material sequenced was peripheral blood. The receptors here all came from a human donor with active or convalescent COVID-19. The donor label of this sample is uncertain.

This chain uses TRBV3-1 (or the pseudogene TRBV3-2) with TRBJ2-1; 7 positions match TRBD2. Per the germline V gene, CDR1 is LGHDT and CDR2 is YNNKEL (reference sequence). The CDR3 extends over 17 amino acids. The ends lost 3 bases at V and 8 bases at J; junction bases unmatched: 16. The CDR3 is CASSQTQEAGVLDEQFF. DNA of the CDR3: TGTGCCAGCAGCCAGACCCAGGAGGCGGGAGTACTAGATGAGCAGTTCTTC.

The J gene is TRBJ1-5, the V gene TRBV19; possibly TRBD1 for D (5 bases). The length of the CDR3 is 16 residues. V was clipped by 3 bases and J by 0 bases, with 12 bases between them. Germline V lookup: CDR1 LNHDA, CDR2 SQIVND (reference sequence). The CDR3 nucleotides read TGTGCCAGTAGTATGGGAAAGGGGATTAGCAATCAGCCCCAGCATTTT. Its translation: CASSMGKGISNQPQHF. The whole variable domain, filled in from reference TRBV19 and TRBJ1-5, reads DGGITQSPKYLFRKEGQNVTLSCEQNLNHDAMYWYRQDPGQGLRLIYYSQIVNDFQKGDIAEGYSVSREKKESFPLTVTSAQKNPTAFYLCASSMGKGISNQPQHFGDGTRLSIL.

This chain links TRBV19 with TRBJ2-4; the match to TRBD2 covers 10 bases. This CDR3 has 14 residues. Trimming cost V 6 bases and J 7 bases; bases outside gene matches: 6. Germline lookup yields CDR1 LNHDA and CDR2 SQIVND (reference sequence). DNA of the CDR3: TGTGCCAGTAGCCACACTAGCGGGAATAACATTCAGTACTTC. Its protein product is CASSHTSGNNIQYF.

The chain links TRBV3-1 (or the pseudogene TRBV3-2) to TRBJ2-5; 9 nucleotides align to TRBD2. CDR1 and CDR2 from the germline V gene are LGHDT and YNNKEL (reference sequence). The CDR3 covers 16 residues. V trimming: 4 bases; J trimming: 7 bases; junction bases outside the gene matches: 13. CDR3 sequence (DNA): TGTGCCAGCAGCCTTTATGCTAGCGGGGTGCCCTCGACCCAGTACTTC. Residues: CASSLYASGVPSTQYF.

About this clone: The identical CDR3 is also encoded by other nucleotide sequences in the sample. The genes are TRBV7-3 and TRBJ2-3; the match to TRBD2 covers 10 bases. Germline CDR1 is SGHTA and CDR2 is FQGTGA. Trimming cost V 3 bases and J 3 bases; bases outside gene matches: 6. CDR3 length: 16 amino acids. CDR3 in amino acids: CASSLIGGLATDTQYF. The CDR3 region has the DNA TGTGCCAGCAGCTTGATCGGGGGACTAGCGACAGATACGCAGTATTTT.

The chain is built from TRBV14 and TRBJ2-1; 15 bases map to TRBD2. Germline CDR1 SGHDN, CDR2 FVKESK. The V and J ends lost 4 bases and 7 bases, in that order; junction bases with no gene match: 11. The CDR3 is 18 residues long. Here the CDR3 reads CASSRRTSGRAGYNEQFF. Written as DNA, the CDR3 is TGTGCCAGCAGCCGACGGACTAGCGGGAGGGCCGGGTATAATGAGCAGTTCTTC.

A single count supports this clone. The chain carries TRBV28 and TRBJ2-7; TRBD1 aligns across 9 bases. Unmatched junction bases numbered 5, after V lost 2 bases and J lost 12 bases. Germline V gives CDR1 MDHEN, CDR2 SYDVKM. CDR3 length: 12 residues. The CDR3 region is CASSLVGTGRYF. In nucleotides, the CDR3 is TGTGCCAGCAGTTTAGTTGGGACAGGGAGGTACTTC. Using reference TRBV28 and TRBJ2-7 for the parts outside the CDR3, the full variable domain is DVKVTQSSRYLVKRTGEKVFLECVQDMDHENMFWYRQDPGLGLRLIYFSYDVKMKEKGDIPEGYSVSREKKERFSLILESASTNQTSMYLCASSLVGTGRYFGPGTRLTVT.

The chain combines TRBV15 with TRBJ1-5; TRBD1 matches at 10 bases. CDR3 length: 16 residues. Looked up from germline, CDR1 is LNHNV and CDR2 is YYDKDF (reference sequence). The trim removed 0 bases at V and 4 bases at J, leaving 3 bases unmatched. The CDR3 is CATSRDTGQGNQPQHF. The CDR3 DNA sequence: TGTGCCACCAGCAGAGATACGGGACAGGGGAATCAGCCCCAGCATTTT. Full variable domain (outside the CDR3, taken from reference TRBV15 and TRBJ1-5): DAMVIQNPRYQVTQFGKPVTLSCSQTLNHNVMYWYQQKSSQAPKLLFHYYDKDFNNEADTPDNFQSRRPNTSFCFLDIRSPGLGDTAMYLCATSRDTGQGNQPQHFGDGTRLSIL.

The CDR3: CASKTAAAAGNTIYF. Here the CDR3 DNA reads TGTGCCAGCAAAACGGCGGCAGCCGCTGGAAACACCATATATTTT. The genes are TRBV3-1 (or the pseudogene TRBV3-2) and TRBJ1-3, with D unresolved. CDR1 and CDR2 from the germline V gene are LGHDT and YNNKEL (reference sequence). V was clipped by 7 bases and J by 2 bases, with 15 bases between them. This CDR3 has 15 amino acids.

In its sample, this clone was seen once. The J gene is TRBJ1-1, the V gene TRBV6-5, with 10 bases matching TRBD1. The germline V gene encodes CDR1 MNHEY and CDR2 SVGAGI. With V trimmed by 6 bases and J by 5 bases, 9 bases remained unmatched. CDR3 size: 15 residues. The CDR3 region has the DNA TGTGCCAGCAGCGAGAGACAGGGGGCGAGAACTGAAGCTTTCTTT. Translation: CASSERQGARTEAFF.

The chain is built from TRBV27 and TRBJ1-2; TRBD1 aligns across 7 bases. Germline values: CDR1 MNHEY, CDR2 SMNVEV (reference sequence). The CDR3 contains 14 residues. V was pared by 2 bases and J by 8 bases, with 8 bases of the junction left unmatched. The CDR3 DNA reads as TGTGCCAGCAGTTTACGGCGACAGGGTAGCGGCTACACCTTC. Translating gives CASSLRRQGSGYTF.

The rearrangement links TRBV6-2 or TRBV6-3 to TRBJ2-2, with D possibly being TRBD1 (8 bases). Trimming cost V 4 bases and J 5 bases, with 23 bases left between them. This CDR3 has 18 amino acids. Germline V gives CDR1 MNHEY, CDR2 SVGEGT. This CDR3 is CASSFNPATGGGTGELFF. The DNA of the CDR3 is TGTGCCAGCAGTTTCAACCCTGCTACAGGGGGAGGGACCGGGGAGCTGTTTTTT.

The chain couples TRBV6-5 to TRBJ2-7; 8 nucleotides align to TRBD2. Germline CDR1 MNHEY, CDR2 SVGAGI. This CDR3 spans 16 amino acids. The ends lost 0 bases at V and 3 bases at J; junction bases unmatched: 7. The CDR3 region is CASSYSSGGPFYEQYF. In nucleotides, the CDR3 is TGTGCCAGCAGTTACTCATCGGGGGGGCCGTTCTACGAGCAGTACTTC.

V gene TRBV5-6 combines with J gene TRBJ2-7, with D hard to call. V lost 3 bases and J lost 1, with 8 bases in between. Germline loops: CDR1 SGHDT, CDR2 YYEEEE. CDR3 length: 13 residues. CDR3 sequence reads: CASSYSQSYEQYF. CDR3 nucleotides: TGTGCCAGCAGCTACTCACAGTCCTACGAGCAGTACTTC. The full variable domain, its missing parts supplied by reference TRBV5-6 and TRBJ2-7, is DAGVTQSPTHLIKTRGQQVTLRCSPKSGHDTVSWYQQALGQGPQFIFQYYEEEERQRGNFPDRFSGHQFPNYSSELNVNALLLGDSALYLCASSYSQSYEQYFGPGTRLTVT.

V gene TRBV5-4 combines with J gene TRBJ2-3; TRBD2 matches at 10 bases. The germline gives CDR1 SGHNT, CDR2 YYREEE (reference sequence). The CDR3 extends over 17 amino acids. Trimming removed 0 bases from V and 6 bases from J; junction bases left unmatched: 10. The CDR3 DNA reads TGTGCCAGCAGCTTGGATGTGAGCGGGAGGGCCTCGGATACGCAGTATTTT. It codes for CASSLDVSGRASDTQYF.

The rearrangement links TRBV4-3 to TRBJ2-7, with D possibly being TRBD2 (7 bases). CDR3 length: 15 amino acids. Germline V gives CDR1 LGHNA, CDR2 YSLEER. The germline V and J ends were trimmed by 0 bases and 7 bases, with 16 bases remaining between them. The CDR3 nucleotides are TGCGCCAGCAGCCAAGATATGGGGGGGCTGAGGGAGCAGTACTTC. Protein: CASSQDMGGLREQYF.

This clone was observed a single time. This chain joins TRBV19 and TRBJ2-2; the D gene is possibly TRBD1 (6 bases). There are 14 residues in the CDR3. Germline CDR1 is LNHDA and CDR2 is SQIVND (reference sequence). Trimming cost V 6 bases and J 0 bases, with 8 bases left between them. The CDR3 sequence: CASRTGTNTGELFF. The CDR3 DNA reads TGTGCCAGTAGAACAGGGACGAACACCGGGGAGCTGTTTTTT.

The gene calls are TRBV7-9 and TRBJ1-2, with TRBD1 matching over 8 bases. Germline V CDR1 and CDR2: SEHNR, FQNEAQ (reference sequence). CDR3 size: 13 residues. V was clipped by 5 bases and J by 4 bases; unmatched bases: 3. The CDR3 DNA reads TGTGCCAGCAGCCCGGACAGGGTCTATGGCTACACCTTC. It is translated as CASSPDRVYGYTF.

The rearrangement joins TRBV5-1 to TRBJ2-1, with 10 bases identical to TRBD2. The CDR3 extends over 16 amino acids. Germline V CDR1 and CDR2: SGHRS, YFSETQ. V was clipped by 4 bases and J by 2 bases; unmatched bases: 6. CDR3 DNA sequence: TGCGCCAGCAGCGTCAGCGGGGGGGCAACCTACAATGAGCAGTTCTTC. The encoded protein is CASSVSGGATYNEQFF.

This clone was seen only once. The J gene is TRBJ2-7, the V gene TRBV5-1, with a possible D match to TRBD2 (8 bases). Germline V lookup: CDR1 SGHRS, CDR2 YFSETQ. There are 17 residues in the CDR3. Trimming stripped 4 bases from V and 3 bases from J, with 23 bases between. CDR3 region: CASSGGGGIAGLYEQYF. CDR3 nucleotide sequence: TGCGCCAGCAGCGGGGGAGGGGGCATAGCGGGACTCTACGAGCAGTACTTC. The whole variable domain, filled in from reference TRBV5-1 and TRBJ2-7, reads KAGVTQTPRYLIKTRGQQVTLSCSPISGHRSVSWYQQTPGQGLQFLFEYFSETQRNKGNFPGRFSGRQFSNSRSEMNVSTLELGDSALYLCASSGGGGIAGLYEQYFGPGTRLTVT.

V usage is TRBV30 and J usage is TRBJ2-2, with a weak D call TRBD1 (6 bases). The CDR3 covers 12 residues. Trimming cost V 5 bases and J 6 bases, with 10 bases left between them. Germline loops: CDR1 GTSNPN, CDR2 SVGIG (reference sequence). The CDR3 DNA follows: TGTGCCTGGCAGGGGCCTTCCGGGGAGCTGTTTTTT. This sequence encodes CAWQGPSGELFF. The full variable domain, its missing parts supplied by reference TRBV30 and TRBJ2-2, is SQTIHQWPATLVQPVGSPLSLECTVEGTSNPNLYWYRQAAGRGLQLLFYSVGIGQISSEVPQNLSASRPQDRQFILSSKKLLLSDSGFYLCAWQGPSGELFFGEGSRLTVL.

The genes are TRBV3-1 (or the pseudogene TRBV3-2) and TRBJ2-3, with 9 bases lining up with TRBD2. Germline CDR1 and CDR2: LGHDT and YNNKEL (reference sequence). The junction had 7 bases not matched to a gene; V was cut back by 4 bases and J by 2 bases. CDR3 length: 16 amino acids. CDR3 region: CASSPSGRSATDTQYF. For the CDR3, the DNA is TGTGCCAGCAGCCCAAGCGGGAGGAGTGCCACAGATACGCAGTATTTT.

This chain links TRBV3-1 (or the pseudogene TRBV3-2) with TRBJ2-3; TRBD2 is a possible D gene (6 bases). CDR1 is LGHDT and CDR2 is YNNKEL in the germline V gene (reference sequence). V was shortened by 5 bases and J by 10 bases, with 13 bases between the two germline ends. The length of the CDR3 is 12 residues. The CDR3 reads CASSATSQAQYF. The CDR3 DNA reads as TGTGCCAGCAGCGCAACTAGCCAGGCGCAGTATTTT.

The CDR3 region has the DNA TGTGCCAGCAGCCCATCGACAGGGGTTTTCTATGGCTACACCTTC. Its translation is CASSPSTGVFYGYTF. This rearrangement joins TRBV14 to TRBJ1-2; 8 nucleotides match TRBD1. CDR3 size: 15 residues. CDR1 and CDR2 from the germline V gene are SGHDN and FVKESK. Trimming cost V 4 bases and J 4 bases; bases outside gene matches: 8.

The rearrangement links TRBV10-3 to TRBJ2-7; TRBD1 might be the D (6 bases). This CDR3 is 15 amino acids long. The V gene lost 3 bases and the J gene lost 2 bases, with 14 bases spanning the gap. Per germline, CDR1 ENHRY and CDR2 SYGVKD. This CDR3 is CAISEQQGPPYEQYF. CDR3 in DNA: TGTGCCATCAGTGAACAACAGGGACCCCCCTACGAGCAGTACTTC.

Only one count was recorded for this clone. The genes are TRBV6-2 or TRBV6-3 and TRBJ2-5; TRBD2 matches at 14 bases. The CDR3 contains 18 residues. The J segment lost 1 base and the V segment lost 2 bases, leaving 6 bases of the junction unmatched. Per the germline V gene, CDR1 is MNHEY and CDR2 is SVGEGT. DNA of the CDR3: TGTGCCAGCAGTTACCCCTGGACTAGCGGGGGGCTCCAAGAGACCCAGTACTTC. It codes for CASSYPWTSGGLQETQYF.

The chain combines TRBV11-1 with TRBJ2-7, with a weak D call TRBD2 (6 bases). Germline loops: CDR1 SGHAT, CDR2 FQDESV (reference sequence). The CDR3 sequence is 15 residues long. V shed 1 base and J shed 4 bases, with 14 bases lying between them. CDR3 coding DNA: TGTGCCAGCAGCTTAGGGGCCGGGAGTCTGTACGAGCAGTACTTC. It is translated as CASSLGAGSLYEQYF. Full variable domain (missing parts from reference TRBV11-1 and TRBJ2-7): EAEVAQSPRYKITEKSQAVAFWCDPISGHATLYWYRQILGQGPELLVQFQDESVVDDSQLPKDRFSAERLKGVDSTLKIQPAELGDSAMYLCASSLGAGSLYEQYFGPGTRLTVT.

This clone occurred many times. The rearrangement links TRBV27 to TRBJ2-2; tentative D call: TRBD1 (6 bases). CDR1 and CDR2 (germline): MNHEY, SMNVEV (reference sequence). CDR3 size: 14 residues. V lost 5 bases and J lost 4, with 11 bases in between. This chain's CDR3 is CASSKGDGTGELFF. The CDR3 nucleotides read TGTGCCAGCAGTAAGGGGGACGGCACCGGGGAGCTGTTTTTT.

V is TRBV7-9 and J is TRBJ2-5, with a possible D match to TRBD2 (6 bases). Between the trimmed V and J ends, which lost 4 bases and 7 bases, there was a span of 16 bases. In germline, CDR1 is SEHNR, CDR2 FQNEAQ (reference sequence). The CDR3 is 14 residues long. The CDR3 loop reads CASSSTRSSRTQYF. The CDR3 DNA is TGTGCCAGCAGCTCGACTAGGTCCTCCAGGACCCAGTACTTC.